One and the same sample provided the 24 T cell receptor beta chains below, sequenced in a study of human T cells and chemical hapten exposure (dated by TCRdb to about 2021). Libraries were built with RACE. The data were produced on a NextSeq 500. TCRdb trimmed the raw reads at Q25, called clones with MiXCR and kept productive beta chains. Entries that share a CDR3 protein sequence are merged under the most common genes and DNA. The sample table records 65,000 to 95,000 distinct CDR3 sequences; about 8.6% of these occur just once. The top ten hold about 1.7% of the sample. This specimen's time point label, per the study, means: healthy volunteer bleed at 6 weeks. Total RNA was isolated from unfractionated whole blood collected in Tempus Blood RNA tubes. Sequencing was performed on whole blood. The receptors derive from a female donor in good health. Some clones in this sample may be carry-over from other donors' samples.

In this sample, this clonotype turned up a few times. The V gene is TRBV29-1, the J gene TRBJ2-3, with 7 bases fitting TRBD2. J gave up 4 bases and V 7 bases, and 8 bases lay outside the gene matches. Germline values: CDR1 SQVTM, CDR2 ANQGSEA. The CDR3 totals 13 residues. For the CDR3, the DNA is TGCAGCGGGGGGAGCGGGGAGGCAGATACGCAGTATTTT. It encodes CSGGSGEADTQYF.

This clonotype showed up just a few times. V usage is TRBV7-9 and J usage is TRBJ1-5; 7 bases are a match to TRBD1. V shed 3 bases and J 4 bases; nucleotides not matched to a gene: 3. This CDR3 has 14 amino acids. Per germline, CDR1 SEHNR and CDR2 FQNEAQ (reference sequence). CDR3 coding DNA: TGTGCCAGCAGCTTGACAGGGTTTAATCAGCCCCAGCATTTT. This codes for CASSLTGFNQPQHF.

This clonotype was counted at least ten times. The CDR3 reads CASSSGQGFHGYTF. DNA of the CDR3: TGTGCCAGCAGTTCCGGACAGGGGTTCCATGGCTACACCTTC. This sequence joins TRBV6-6 and TRBJ1-2; 9 nucleotides align to TRBD1. CDR1 MNHNY and CDR2 SVGAGI come from the germline V gene (reference sequence). The CDR3 runs to 14 residues. Trimming took 4 bases from V and 6 from J; bases not matched to a gene: 6.

This clonotype was observed many times. The chain links TRBV6-1 to TRBJ1-6; TRBD1 aligns across 7 bases. CDR1 MNHNS and CDR2 SASEGT come from the germline V gene. V trimming: 6 bases; J trimming: 6 bases; junction bases outside the gene matches: 8. The CDR3 length is 15 residues. The CDR3 protein is CASRGSTGPNSPLHF. CDR3 nucleotide sequence: TGTGCCAGCAGGGGATCGACAGGGCCTAATTCACCCCTCCACTTT.

This clonotype came up many times. V usage is TRBV29-1 and J usage is TRBJ2-3; 7 positions agree with TRBD1. CDR1 SQVTM and CDR2 ANQGSEA come from the germline V gene. The V and J ends lost 6 bases and 0 bases, in that order; junction bases with no gene match: 6. This CDR3 spans 14 amino acids. In nucleotides, the CDR3 is TGCAGCGTGGCTGGACAGGTTAGCACAGATACGCAGTATTTT. It specifies CSVAGQVSTDTQYF.

This clonotype was seen ten or more times. The chain couples TRBV6-2 or TRBV6-3 to TRBJ2-3; 9 bases line up with TRBD2. V dropped 0 bases and J dropped 4; count of bases not matched to a gene: 2. In germline, CDR1 is MNHEY, CDR2 SVGEGT. The CDR3 runs to 15 residues. Written as DNA, the CDR3 is TGTGCCAGCAGTTACTCGGCTAGCGGGGCAGATACGCAGTATTTT. It is translated as CASSYSASGADTQYF.

The CDR3 spells CASSQSRGSGAQETQYF. The CDR3 nucleotides read TGTGCCAGCAGCCAATCCAGGGGTAGCGGGGCCCAAGAGACCCAGTACTTC. The gene calls are TRBV4-2 and TRBJ2-5; 8 positions match TRBD2. Germline lookup yields CDR1 LGHNA and CDR2 YNFKEQ. The V and J ends lost 2 bases and 1 base, in that order; junction bases with no gene match: 9. This CDR3 is built from 17 residues.

This clonotype was seen at least ten times. V is TRBV4-1 and J is TRBJ1-2, with D perhaps matching TRBD1 (5 bases). Germline V gene data show CDR1 as MGHRA and CDR2 as YSYEKL. V was cut by 4 bases and J by 5 bases, with 20 bases left in between. The CDR3 extends over 16 amino acids. The CDR3 region has the DNA TGCGCCAGCAGCCCCCAAGGAAGGGGCCGGGGATATGGCTACACCTTC. Residues: CASSPQGRGRGYGYTF.

The chain employs TRBV5-5 and TRBJ2-4; D is unresolved. The V gene lost 1 base and the J gene lost 0 bases, with 20 bases spanning the gap. CDR3 size: 19 residues. Per germline, CDR1 SGHKS and CDR2 YYEKEE (reference sequence). CDR3 sequence reads: CASSLRLADLILAKNIQYF. CDR3 coding DNA: TGTGCCAGCAGCTTGCGTTTGGCGGATCTTATCCTAGCCAAAAACATTCAGTACTTC.

This clonotype was seen ten or more times. The chain is built from TRBV29-1 and TRBJ2-3; 12 positions match TRBD1. CDR1 is SQVTM and CDR2 is ANQGSEA in the germline V gene. With V trimmed by 6 bases and J by 4 bases, 5 bases remained unmatched. This CDR3 is built from 14 residues. The chain's CDR3 is CSVRDRGHSDTQYF. In DNA form, the CDR3 reads TGCAGCGTGCGGGACAGGGGGCATTCAGATACGCAGTATTTT.

This sequence joins TRBV30 and TRBJ2-7; the D gene is possibly TRBD1 (5 bases). This CDR3 has 11 amino acids. Per the germline V gene, CDR1 is GTSNPN and CDR2 is SVGIG (reference sequence). Trimming removed 4 bases from V and 5 bases from J, with 9 bases in between. The CDR3: CAWTGFDEQYF. In DNA, the CDR3 is TGTGCCTGGACAGGGTTCGACGAGCAGTACTTC. The full variable domain, its missing parts supplied by reference TRBV30 and TRBJ2-7, is SQTIHQWPATLVQPVGSPLSLECTVEGTSNPNLYWYRQAAGRGLQLLFYSVGIGQISSEVPQNLSASRPQDRQFILSSKKLLLSDSGFYLCAWTGFDEQYFGPGTRLTVT.

The chain joins TRBV7-8 to TRBJ1-1, with D perhaps matching TRBD1 (5 bases). The V end was cut by 1 base, the J end by 3 bases, with 12 bases between. Germline V lookup: CDR1 SGHVS, CDR2 FQNEAQ. This CDR3 is 15 amino acids long. In DNA form, the CDR3 reads TGTGCCAGCAGCTTAGTGGAGGGGTCGCACACTGAAGCTTTCTTT. It codes for CASSLVEGSHTEAFF.

This clonotype was recorded a few times. The V call is TRBV5-6, the J call TRBJ2-7; D perhaps matches TRBD2 (5 bases). The CDR3 runs 13 residues. Per the germline V gene, CDR1 is SGHDT and CDR2 is YYEEEE. Trimming took off 0 bases at V and 5 bases at J, with 9 bases between the two ends. CDR3 DNA sequence: TGTGCCAGCAGCTTGGCTCCCGGGGACGAGCAGTACTTC. Residues: CASSLAPGDEQYF.

Only a few counts were recorded for this clonotype. This chain connects TRBV5-1 to TRBJ1-1; D is perhaps TRBD1 (5 bases). There are 14 residues in the CDR3. Germline assignment: CDR1 SGHRS and CDR2 YFSETQ. Trimming took off 4 bases at V and 1 base at J, with 11 bases between the two ends. In DNA form, the CDR3 reads TGCGCCAGCAGCGTGACAGCTTCGAACACTGAAGCTTTCTTT. Its translation is CASSVTASNTEAFF.

This chain joins TRBV29-1 and TRBJ2-1, with 10 bases fitting TRBD1. The CDR3 is 16 amino acids. CDR1 and CDR2 from the germline V gene are SQVTM and ANQGSEA. J was trimmed by 7 bases and V by 1 base; bases with no gene match: 10. The CDR3 reads CSVEGYRDRGDNEQFF. The CDR3 region has the DNA TGCAGCGTTGAAGGGTACCGGGACAGGGGAGATAATGAGCAGTTCTTC.

This chain uses TRBV27 with TRBJ1-2; 9 bases map to TRBD1. The CDR3 runs 14 residues. J was trimmed by 2 bases and V by 5 bases; bases with no gene match: 3. Germline V lookup: CDR1 MNHEY, CDR2 SMNVEV (reference sequence). The CDR3 spells CASSADRGNYGYTF. CDR3 in DNA: TGTGCCAGCAGTGCGGACAGGGGAAACTATGGCTACACCTTC.

This clonotype was counted at least ten times. This chain uses TRBV6-5 with TRBJ1-6, with D tentatively TRBD1 (6 bases). Trimming took off 5 bases at V and 10 bases at J, with 12 bases between the two ends. Germline CDR1 and CDR2: MNHEY and SVGAGI. This CDR3 spans 13 amino acids. The DNA for the CDR3 is TGTGCCAGCAGTAACAGGGTGGAGTCACCCCTCCACTTT. Residues: CASSNRVESPLHF.

V is TRBV3-1 and J is TRBJ1-6; D is undetermined. The germline V and J ends were trimmed by 2 bases and 7 bases, with 6 bases remaining between them. The length of the CDR3 is 13 residues. Germline values: CDR1 LGHDT, CDR2 YNNKEL (reference sequence). CDR3 DNA sequence: TGTGCCAGCAGCCAAAATCTCAATTCACCCCTCCACTTT. Amino acid sequence: CASSQNLNSPLHF.

This clonotype was seen only a few times. The genes are TRBV6-1 and TRBJ2-5, with 9 bases matching TRBD2. Germline V gene lookup returns CDR1 MNHNS and CDR2 SASEGT. V shed 6 bases, J shed 5 bases, and the junction held 4 bases outside the gene matches. This CDR3 has 13 residues. The CDR3 reads CASRASGEETQYF. The DNA for the CDR3 is TGTGCCAGCAGAGCTAGCGGGGAGGAGACCCAGTACTTC.

This clonotype was detected many times. V usage is TRBV12-3 or TRBV12-4 and J usage is TRBJ2-7; 13 bases line up with TRBD2. This CDR3 is built from 14 residues. The V segment lost 6 bases and the J segment 4 bases; nucleotides outside the gene matches: 3. The CDR3 loop is CASSGLAGEYEQYF. The CDR3 DNA sequence: TGTGCCAGCAGCGGACTAGCGGGGGAGTACGAGCAGTACTTC.

This clonotype was observed at least ten times. The genes are TRBV7-9 and TRBJ2-1, with 14 bases lining up with TRBD2. This CDR3 spans 21 amino acids. After removal of 5 bases from V and 0 bases from J, the junction contained 15 bases not matched to a gene. Germline V lookup: CDR1 SEHNR, CDR2 FQNEAQ (reference sequence). The CDR3 reads CASSPTEGLAGGLSSYNEQFF. Here the CDR3 DNA reads TGTGCCAGCAGCCCGACCGAAGGACTAGCGGGGGGTTTGAGCTCCTACAATGAGCAGTTCTTC.

This chain links TRBV13 with TRBJ2-6; 11 bases are shared with TRBD1. Trimming cost V 0 bases and J 1 base; bases outside gene matches: 11. There are 21 residues in the CDR3. Germline V gene lookup returns CDR1 PRHDT and CDR2 FYEKMQ (reference sequence). CDR3 protein: CASSLGWTGGLDVSGANVLTF. Written as DNA, the CDR3 is TGTGCCAGCAGCTTAGGATGGACAGGGGGCCTAGATGTATCTGGGGCCAACGTCCTGACTTTC.

This sequence joins TRBV5-1 and TRBJ2-1, with TRBD2 identical over 8 bases. From germline, CDR1 is SGHRS and CDR2 YFSETQ. CDR3 length: 14 amino acids. The J segment lost 8 bases and the V segment lost 5 bases, leaving 9 bases of the junction unmatched. The CDR3 protein is CASRSRLAWDEQFF. CDR3 in DNA: TGCGCCAGCAGGTCGAGACTAGCGTGGGATGAGCAGTTCTTC. Variable domain in full (rest from reference TRBV5-1 and TRBJ2-1): KAGVTQTPRYLIKTRGQQVTLSCSPISGHRSVSWYQQTPGQGLQFLFEYFSETQRNKGNFPGRFSGRQFSNSRSEMNVSTLELGDSALYLCASRSRLAWDEQFFGPGTRLTVL.

This clonotype was counted ten times or more. This chain uses TRBV6-2 or TRBV6-3 with TRBJ2-7, with D tentatively TRBD1 (6 bases). The CDR3 runs to 13 residues. CDR1 MNHEY and CDR2 SVGEGT come from the germline V gene. Trimming removed 6 bases at V and 2 bases at J, with 11 bases between. CDR3 bases: TGTGCCAGCAGCAGACAGGTAACCTACGAGCAGTACTTC. It codes for CASSRQVTYEQYF.